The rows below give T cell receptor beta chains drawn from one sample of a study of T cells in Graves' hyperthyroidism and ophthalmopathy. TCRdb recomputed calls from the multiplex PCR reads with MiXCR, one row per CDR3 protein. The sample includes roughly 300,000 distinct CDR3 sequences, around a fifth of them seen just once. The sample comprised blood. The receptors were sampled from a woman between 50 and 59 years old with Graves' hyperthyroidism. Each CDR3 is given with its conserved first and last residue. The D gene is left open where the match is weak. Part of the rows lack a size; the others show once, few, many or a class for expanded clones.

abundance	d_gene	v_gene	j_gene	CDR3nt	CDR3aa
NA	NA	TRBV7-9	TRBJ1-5	TGTGCCAGCAGCGATGGACAGACAGATAGCAATCAGCCCCAGCATTTT	CASSDGQTDSNQPQHF
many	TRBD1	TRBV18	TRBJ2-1	TGTGCCAGCTCACCACTGGGGGACAGGGGAACCTACAATGAGCAGTTCTTC	CASSPLGDRGTYNEQFF
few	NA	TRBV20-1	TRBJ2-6	TGCAGTGCTCCCAGAACAGGGACTGGGGCCAACGTCCTGACTTTC	CSAPRTGTGANVLTF
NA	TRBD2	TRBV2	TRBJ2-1	TGTGCCAGCAGTGATAGGGTAGCGGGAGGACGCCCGATCTTC	CASSDRVAGGRPIF
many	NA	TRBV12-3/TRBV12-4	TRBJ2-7	TGTGCCAGCAGTTTCGGGCAGATCAACGAGCAGTACTTC	CASSFGQINEQYF
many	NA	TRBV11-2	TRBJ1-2	TGTGCCAGCAGCTTAGGGGGAGCAGCCAATGGCTACACCTTC	CASSLGGAANGYTF
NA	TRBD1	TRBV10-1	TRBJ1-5	TGCGCCAGACGACAGGGCGGAACCTCTCAGCCCCAGCATTTT	CARRQGGTSQPQHF
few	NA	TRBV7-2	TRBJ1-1	TGTGCCAGCAGCTTAGCAGGGAGTATTATCGAAGCTTTCTTT	CASSLAGSIIEAFF
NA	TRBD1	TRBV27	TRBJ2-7	TGTGCCAGCAGTGCCGGACAGGGCAACCGATACGAGCAGTACTTC	CASSAGQGNRYEQYF
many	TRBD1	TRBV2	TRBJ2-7	TGTGCCAGCCGTCCAAACCTGGGACAGGGACCCTACGAGCAGTACTTC	CASRPNLGQGPYEQYF
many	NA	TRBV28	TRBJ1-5	TGTGCCAGCAGGAACCCGGGAGGAGGCAATCAGCCCCAGCATTTT	CASRNPGGGNQPQHF
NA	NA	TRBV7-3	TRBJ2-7	TGTGCCAGCAGCTTAGGGGCTCAGGGAGTCTACGAGCGGTACTTC	CASSLGAQGVYERYF
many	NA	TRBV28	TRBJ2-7	TGTGCCAGCAGGGCGAACTACGAGCAGTACTTC	CASRANYEQYF
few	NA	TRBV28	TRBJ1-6	TGTGCCAGCAGAGGGATTTCACCCCTCCACTTT	CASRGISPLHF
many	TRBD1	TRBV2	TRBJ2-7	TGTGCCAGCAGTGATTCCGCGCAGGGGGTTTCGAGCTCCTACGAGCAGTACTTC	CASSDSAQGVSSSYEQYF
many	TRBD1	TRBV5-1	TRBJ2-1	TGCGCCAGCAGCTCCGGGACAGGGGGTTACAATGAGCAGTTCTTC	CASSSGTGGYNEQFF
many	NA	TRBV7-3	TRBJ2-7	TGTGCCAGCAGATCAGGGGCGGGGGAGCAGTACTTC	CASRSGAGEQYF
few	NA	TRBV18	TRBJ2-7	TGTGCCAGCTCATCACTCCCCTCTCTTTCCTACGAGCAGTACTTC	CASSSLPSLSYEQYF
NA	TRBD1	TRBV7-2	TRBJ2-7	TGTGCCAGCAGTTCCGGGACAGGGAACGAGCAGTACTTC	CASSSGTGNEQYF
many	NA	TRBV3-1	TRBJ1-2	TGTGCCAGCAGCCAACCGGGCTCATGGTGGGGCTACACCTTC	CASSQPGSWWGYTF
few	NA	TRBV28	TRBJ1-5	TGTGCCAGCAGTAGACCCAGGGCCGCTTGGGTCGCCCAGCATTTT	CASSRPRAAWVAQHF
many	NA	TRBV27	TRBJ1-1	TGTGCCAGCAGATATCAGGAGAACACTGAAGCTTTCTTT	CASRYQENTEAFF
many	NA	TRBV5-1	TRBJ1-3	TGCGCCAGCAGAACAGTGCCAAGCTCTGGAAACACCATATATTTT	CASRTVPSSGNTIYF
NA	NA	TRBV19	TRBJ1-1	TGTGCCAGCGGACGGGTTGACACTGAAGCTTTCTTT	CASGRVDTEAFF
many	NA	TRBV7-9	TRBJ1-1	TGTGCCAGCAGGAGGTCGGAGACAGAAGCTTTCTTT	CASRRSETEAFF
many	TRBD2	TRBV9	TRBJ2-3	TGTGCCAGCAGTGAGACTAGCGGGGACACAGATACGCAGTATTTT	CASSETSGDTDTQYF